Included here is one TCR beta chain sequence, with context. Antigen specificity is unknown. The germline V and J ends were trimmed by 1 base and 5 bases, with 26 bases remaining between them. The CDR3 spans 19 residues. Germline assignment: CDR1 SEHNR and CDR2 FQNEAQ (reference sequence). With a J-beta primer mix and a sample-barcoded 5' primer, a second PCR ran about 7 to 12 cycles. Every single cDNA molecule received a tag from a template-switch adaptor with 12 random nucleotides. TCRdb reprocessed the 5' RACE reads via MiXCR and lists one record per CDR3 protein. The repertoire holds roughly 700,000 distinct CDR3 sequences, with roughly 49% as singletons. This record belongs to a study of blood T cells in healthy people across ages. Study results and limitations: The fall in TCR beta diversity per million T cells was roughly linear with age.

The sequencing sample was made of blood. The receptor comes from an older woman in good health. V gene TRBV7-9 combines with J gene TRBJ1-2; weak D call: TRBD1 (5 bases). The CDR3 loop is CASSLVPIRVLHRVYGYTF. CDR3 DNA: TGTGCCAGCAGCTTAGTCCCGATCAGGGTTTTGCATCGGGTTTATGGCTACACCTTC.